A single T cell receptor (beta chain) is shown here with its context. Its antigen is still unknown. Qualities for individual bases were not recorded, and no much larger clone is one base off. TCR beta repertoires were profiled from peripheral blood of over 10 young patients with multiple sclerosis to demonstrate the VDJtools post-analysis software. The multiple sclerosis patients were children and adolescents ranging in age from 6 to 15 years. The library was prepared using PCR. Reads for this sample came from an Illumina HiSeq 2500. To reduce PCR and sequencing biases, unique molecular identifiers were incorporated into the TCR beta cDNA libraries. Every 1 to 10 million input T cells yielded roughly 0.5 million cDNA molecules, meaning each molecule approximated one T cell. The same protocol used for the earlier healthy control dataset was applied to prepare and sequence the patient libraries. Samples belonging to the same batch were prepared together, multiplexed and sequenced on a shared HiSeq lane. The paper's data handling went like this. Raw barcoded reads were processed with MIGEC, and single-read molecular identifier groups were discarded before consensus assembly and CDR3 extraction. VDJtools was used for post-analysis of the clonotype tables, and diversity was normalized by down-sampling every dataset to the size of the smallest sample. Repertoire overlap clustering matched CDR3 amino acid but not nucleotide sequences to correct batch-related cross-sample contamination. TCRdb reanalyzed the raw reads on its own, using fastp at Q25 for trimming and MiXCR for clone calling, and kept in-frame beta chains. CDR3 protein sequences are deduplicated, and each keeps its most common genes and DNA. The V and J calls reflect TCRdb's pipeline rather than the authors' work. The sample data list approximately 690,000 distinct CDR3 sequences, and about 60% of these were observed just once. Together, the top ten hold approximately 11% of the sample.

The CDR3 contains 15 residues, cysteine and phenylalanine counted. Only CDR3 DNA remains: 45 bases, in frame from the first base. For CDR1 and CDR2, the germline V gene lists MNHEY and SVGAGI. V and J are truncated by 6 bases and 8 bases respectively, leaving an intervening sequence of 20 bases. This specimen belongs to a study of post-analysis software for immune sequencing data (dated by TCRdb to about 2015). General notes on the study: The recorded disease courses included relapsing-remitting, secondary progressive and progressive-relapsing multiple sclerosis, and some patients had no subtype annotation. A subset of samples was prepared in parallel using single-end sample barcoding, then pooled and co-amplified after Illumina adapter ligation. Patient repertoires were compared against over ten previously published healthy control repertoires from donors aged roughly 6 to 28 years. The paper as a whole reports these results and caveats: The multiple sclerosis patient group was slightly younger than the control group. Roughly 5 TRBV segments, including TRBV5-6, TRBV5-1 and TRBV20-1, were significantly more frequent in patients than controls. Multiple sclerosis patients had significantly lower normalized Chao1 diversity than controls, a result that suggests substantial peripheral T-cell clonal expansion. When samples were clustered directly using the F measure, samples prepared in the same batch co-clustered strongly, which prompted a batch-effect correction.

In this chain, TRBV6-5 is recombined with TRBJ2-1, and the D gene may be TRBD2, 6 bases matching. This receptor was obtained from a girl aged 2 to 10 with multiple sclerosis. The sequenced sample consisted of blood. The DNA sequence follows: TGTGCCAGCAGCCCAAAATGGGGGAGGAGGGATGAGCAGTTCTTC. Protein translation: CASSPKWGRRDEQFF.